The 14 T cell receptor beta chains below were found in one sample sequenced in a study of T cells in Graves' hyperthyroidism and ophthalmopathy. Regions amplified from RNA transcripts were the TCR beta CDR3 regions. Carried out on the TCR CDR3, a first-round RT-PCR used the HTBI primer set. TCRdb processed the multiplex PCR reads anew with MiXCR; each CDR3 protein has one entry. Among 200,000 to 250,000 distinct CDR3 sequences listed, 16% were seen once. Sequencing input: blood. The source is a woman aged 18 to 35 with Graves' ophthalmopathy.

The chain has TRBV24-1 and TRBJ2-1; 11 bases align to TRBD2. Germline V gene lookup returns CDR1 KGHDR and CDR2 SFDVKD. With 4 bases clipped from V and 3 bases from J, the junction kept 7 bases outside the gene matches. The CDR3 covers 17 residues. The CDR3 region is CATSDKTSGNFYNEQFF. CDR3 in DNA: TGTGCCACCAGTGACAAGACTAGCGGGAATTTCTACAATGAGCAGTTCTTC.

This clonotype was picked up many times. This sequence joins TRBV30 and TRBJ2-5; tentatively, D is TRBD1 (5 bases). The germline gives CDR1 GTSNPN, CDR2 SVGIG (reference sequence). V gave up 0 bases and J gave up 1 base, with 12 bases separating them. The CDR3 sequence is 15 residues long. CDR3 sequence (DNA): TGTGCCTGGAGTGTAGGAGTGACAGCCCAAGAGACCCAGTACTTC. This gives the protein CAWSVGVTAQETQYF.

The rearrangement links TRBV5-1 to TRBJ1-1; D uncertain. The CDR3 length is 14 residues. Per the germline V gene, CDR1 is SGHRS and CDR2 is YFSETQ. The V end was cut by 0 bases, the J end by 1 base, with 7 bases between. The CDR3 DNA follows: TGCGCCAGCAGCTTGGCACAGAAGAACACTGAAGCTTTCTTT. Residues: CASSLAQKNTEAFF.

This clonotype was detected many times. The CDR3 loop is CASSYRVARLIHEQYF. CDR3 sequence (DNA): TGTGCCAGCAGTTATCGGGTAGCGCGCCTTATCCACGAGCAGTACTTC. The chain is built from TRBV6-5 and TRBJ2-7; a weak D match, TRBD2 (5 bases). Trimming shortened V by 3 bases and J by 5 bases, and 20 bases separated the two germline ends. The germline V gene encodes CDR1 MNHEY and CDR2 SVGAGI. CDR3 length: 16 residues.

There are a few counts of this clonotype. A read error may be the cause here, since a much bigger clone is one base away. The J gene is TRBJ2-7, the V gene TRBV2, with D perhaps matching TRBD2 (6 bases). The CDR3 length is 14 residues. Germline loops: CDR1 SNHLY, CDR2 FYNNEI. Between the trimmed V and J ends, which lost 7 bases and 2 bases, there was a span of 15 bases. The CDR3 spells CASTLERRAYEQYF. DNA for the CDR3: TGTGCCAGCACTTTGGAGCGGAGGGCCTACGAGCAGTACTTC. Supplemented by reference TRBV2 and TRBJ2-7, the full variable domain reads EPEVTQTPSHQVTQMGQEVILRCVPISNHLYFYWYRQILGQKVEFLVSFYNNEISEKSEIFDDQFSVERPDGSNFTLKIRSTKLEDSAMYFCASTLERRAYEQYFGPGTRLTVT.

In its sample, this clonotype was seen many times. The chain employs TRBV28 and TRBJ1-1; D is perhaps TRBD1 (6 bases). Trimming left V 5 bases short and J 10 bases short, with 20 bases between. The germline gives CDR1 MDHEN, CDR2 SYDVKM. The CDR3 is 14 residues long. The DNA of the CDR3 is TGTGCCAGCAGTCCCTATCGACAGGCCGAGGTAGCTTTCTTT. Its translation: CASSPYRQAEVAFF.

This clonotype was observed at least ten times. The V call is TRBV11-2, the J call TRBJ2-1; no reliable D call. This CDR3 region has 12 residues. Germline CDR1 is SGHAT and CDR2 is FQNNGV. V was shortened by 2 bases and J by 15 bases, with 14 bases between the two germline ends. In DNA form, the CDR3 reads TGTGCCAGCAGCTTACCCAGCCCAAGGCTGTTCTTC. It is translated as CASSLPSPRLFF.

In its sample, this clonotype was seen a few times. The chain links TRBV7-2 to TRBJ2-1; 9 positions agree with TRBD2. The CDR3 contains 18 residues. Trimming took 3 bases from V and 0 from J; bases not matched to a gene: 9. CDR1 is SGHTA and CDR2 is FQGNSA in the germline V gene. The CDR3 is CASSFELAGMSSYNEQFF. CDR3 bases: TGTGCCAGCAGCTTTGAGCTAGCGGGGATGAGCTCCTACAATGAGCAGTTCTTC.

This clonotype was seen more than once but under ten times. The genes are TRBV7-9 and TRBJ1-3, with 7 bases identical to TRBD1. This CDR3 has 17 amino acids. Trimming cost V 1 base and J 4 bases; bases outside gene matches: 10. Germline V lookup: CDR1 SEHNR, CDR2 FQNEAQ (reference sequence). The CDR3 DNA follows: TGTGCCAGCAGCTTAGATAGGGGGCGAATACACGGAAACACCATATATTTT. The encoded protein is CASSLDRGRIHGNTIYF. Looking up the rest from reference TRBV7-9 and TRBJ1-3 gives the full variable domain: DTGVSQNPRHKITKRGQNVTFRCDPISEHNRLYWYRQTLGQGPEFLTYFQNEAQLEKSRLLSDRFSAERPKGSFSTLEIQRTEQGDSAMYLCASSLDRGRIHGNTIYFGEGSWLTVV.

In this sample, this clonotype turned up many times. V and J are TRBV4-1 and TRBJ2-7; maybe TRBD2 (5 bases). The CDR3 covers 14 residues. Trimming removed 4 bases from V and 2 bases from J, with 12 bases in between. Germline CDR1 is MGHRA and CDR2 is YSYEKL. CDR3 nucleotide sequence: TGCGCCAGCAGCCCGACTATGCCCCCCTACGAGCAGTACTTC. Protein product: CASSPTMPPYEQYF.

This clonotype has a count of ten or more. V is TRBV2 and J is TRBJ2-7; 7 bases are a match to TRBD1. The germline V gene encodes CDR1 SNHLY and CDR2 FYNNEI. The V and J ends lost 7 bases and 2 bases, in that order; junction bases with no gene match: 2. The CDR3 loop spans 12 amino acids. CDR3 nucleotides: TGTGCCAGCATGCAGGGGGCCTACGAGCAGTACTTC. Translating it yields CASMQGAYEQYF.

This clonotype occurred many times. This chain uses TRBV20-1 with TRBJ2-1, with D uncertain. The CDR3 spans 14 residues. Germline V gene sequence: CDR1 DFQATT, CDR2 SNEGSKA (reference sequence). V lost 6 bases to trimming and J lost 0 bases, with 12 bases between them. CDR3 DNA sequence: TGCAGTGCCTACCGGAGTAGCTCCTACAATGAGCAGTTCTTC. It translates to CSAYRSSSYNEQFF.

This clonotype turned up a few times. The chain combines TRBV11-3 with TRBJ1-3; tentatively, D is TRBD1 (5 bases). CDR3 size: 14 residues. Germline V lookup: CDR1 SGHNT, CDR2 YENEEA. V shed 3 bases and J shed 2 bases, with 8 bases lying between them. CDR3 in DNA: TGTGCCAGCAGCTTTGGAGGGGCTGGAAACACCATATATTTT. Its protein is CASSFGGAGNTIYF.

This clonotype was observed at least ten times. Being one base from a much bigger clone, this may be a read error. V is TRBV7-2 and J is TRBJ2-1; TRBD2 matches 7 bases. Germline CDR1 SGHTA, CDR2 FQGNSA. This CDR3 region has 15 residues. Germline trimming cut 5 bases from V and 8 bases from J; bases unmatched to any gene: 12. The CDR3 nucleotides are TGTGCCAGCAGCCTACGACTAACGGGAGGAGATGAGCAGTTCTTC. It is translated as CASSLRLTGGDEQFF.